The present entry profiles one T cell receptor beta chain with its context. This CDR3 is built from 14 residues. J gave up 7 bases and V 4 bases, and 6 bases lay outside the gene matches. Germline CDR1 reads MDHEN; CDR2 reads SYDVKM. The sample is drawn from a study of blood T cell repertoires in COVID-19. Across the whole study: The United States, Italy and Spain provided the acute and convalescent COVID-19 samples. PBMCs, B-cell-depleted T cells, or T cells were the source of the cDNA or gDNA that made up the material.

Assay used: immunoSEQ multiplex PCR; TCRdb lists only in-frame clones, some missing. Of fewer than 250,000 clones listed, approximately 85% are singletons. This clonotype was sampled from a man aged 50-59 years with acute or convalescent COVID-19. The J gene is TRBJ1-5, the V gene TRBV28, with TRBD1 identical over 8 bases. The specimen was peripheral blood. For the CDR3, the DNA is TGTGCCAGCAGTTCAGGGGGCCCGGGGCAGCCCCAGCATTTT. Protein: CASSSGGPGQPQHF.